Reported below is one T cell receptor beta chain. These data are taken from a study of blood T cell repertoires in COVID-19. Study context: The United States, Italy and Spain supplied acute and convalescent COVID-19 samples.

TCRdb keeps only in-frame clones here, not all; method: immunoSEQ multiplex PCR. The sample yields some 240,000 clones, 80% to 85% seen once. Input material: PBMCs or T cells enriched from blood (not recorded which). The receptor was derived from a man in his fifties who had recovered from COVID-19.

In DNA, the CDR3 is TGTGCCAGCAGCTTAACGGCGGGAGTGGTAGATACGCAGTATTTT. Translation gives CASSLTAGVVDTQYF. J is TRBJ2-3 and V is TRBV7-9, with 7 bases that match TRBD2. This CDR3 is 15 amino acids long. Looked up from germline, CDR1 is SEHNR and CDR2 is FQNEAQ (reference sequence). V was pared by 2 bases and J by 5 bases, with 7 bases of the junction left unmatched. The whole variable domain, filled in from reference TRBV7-9 and TRBJ2-3, reads DTGVSQNPRHKITKRGQNVTFRCDPISEHNRLYWYRQTLGQGPEFLTYFQNEAQLEKSRLLSDRFSAERPKGSFSTLEIQRTEQGDSAMYLCASSLTAGVVDTQYFGPGTRLTVL.